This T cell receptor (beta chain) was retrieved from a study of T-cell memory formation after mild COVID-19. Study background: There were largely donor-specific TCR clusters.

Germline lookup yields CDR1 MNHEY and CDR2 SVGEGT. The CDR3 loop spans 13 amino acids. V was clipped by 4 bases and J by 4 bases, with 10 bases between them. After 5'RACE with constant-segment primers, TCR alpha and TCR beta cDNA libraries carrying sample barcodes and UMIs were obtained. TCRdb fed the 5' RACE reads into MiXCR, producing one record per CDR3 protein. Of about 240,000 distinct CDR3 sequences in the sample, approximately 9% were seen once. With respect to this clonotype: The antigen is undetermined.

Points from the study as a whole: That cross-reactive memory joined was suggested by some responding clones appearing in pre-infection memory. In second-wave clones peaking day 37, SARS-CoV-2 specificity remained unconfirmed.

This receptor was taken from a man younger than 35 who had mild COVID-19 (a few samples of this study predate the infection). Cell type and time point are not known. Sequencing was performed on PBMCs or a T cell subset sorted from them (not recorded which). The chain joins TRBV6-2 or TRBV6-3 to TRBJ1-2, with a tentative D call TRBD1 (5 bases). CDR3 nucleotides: TGTGCCAGCAGTTTGGCGGGGCTCTATGGCTACACCTTC. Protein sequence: CASSLAGLYGYTF.